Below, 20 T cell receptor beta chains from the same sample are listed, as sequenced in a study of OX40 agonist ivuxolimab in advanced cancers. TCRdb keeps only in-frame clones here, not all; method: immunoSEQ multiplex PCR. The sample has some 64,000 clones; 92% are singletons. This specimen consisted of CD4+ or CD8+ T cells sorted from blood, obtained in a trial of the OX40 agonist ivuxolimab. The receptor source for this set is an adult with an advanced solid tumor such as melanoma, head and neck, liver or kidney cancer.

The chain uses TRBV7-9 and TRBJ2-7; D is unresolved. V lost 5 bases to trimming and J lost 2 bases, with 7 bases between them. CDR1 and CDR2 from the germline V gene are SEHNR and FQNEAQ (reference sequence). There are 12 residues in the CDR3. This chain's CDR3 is CASSHQAYEQYF. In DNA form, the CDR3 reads TGTGCCAGCAGCCATCAAGCCTACGAGCAGTACTTC. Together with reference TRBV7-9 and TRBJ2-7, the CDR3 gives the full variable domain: DTGVSQNPRHKITKRGQNVTFRCDPISEHNRLYWYRQTLGQGPEFLTYFQNEAQLEKSRLLSDRFSAERPKGSFSTLEIQRTEQGDSAMYLCASSHQAYEQYFGPGTRLTVT.

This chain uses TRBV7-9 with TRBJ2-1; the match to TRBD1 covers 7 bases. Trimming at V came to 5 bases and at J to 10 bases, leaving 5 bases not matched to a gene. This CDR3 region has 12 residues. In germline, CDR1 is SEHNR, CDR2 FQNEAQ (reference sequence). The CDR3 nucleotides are TGTGCCAGCAGCGCCTTCAGGGGGGAGCAGTTCTTC. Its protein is CASSAFRGEQFF.

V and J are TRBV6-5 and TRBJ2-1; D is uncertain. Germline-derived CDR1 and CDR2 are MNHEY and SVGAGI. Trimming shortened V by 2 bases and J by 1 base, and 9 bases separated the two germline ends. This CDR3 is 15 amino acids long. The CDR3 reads CASSYGLASYNEQFF. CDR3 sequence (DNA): TGTGCCAGCAGTTACGGGTTGGCTTCCTACAATGAGCAGTTCTTC.

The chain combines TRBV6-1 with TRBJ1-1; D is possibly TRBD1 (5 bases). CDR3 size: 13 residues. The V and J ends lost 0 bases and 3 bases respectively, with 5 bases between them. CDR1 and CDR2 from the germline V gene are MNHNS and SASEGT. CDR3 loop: CASSEAGHTEAFF. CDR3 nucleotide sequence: TGTGCCAGCAGTGAAGCGGGACACACTGAAGCTTTCTTT.

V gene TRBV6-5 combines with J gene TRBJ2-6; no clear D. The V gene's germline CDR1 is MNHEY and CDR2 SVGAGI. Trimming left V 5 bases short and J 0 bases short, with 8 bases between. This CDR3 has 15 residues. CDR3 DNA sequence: TGTGCCAGCAGTCTAGACCTCTCTGGGGCCAACGTCCTGACTTTC. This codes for CASSLDLSGANVLTF.

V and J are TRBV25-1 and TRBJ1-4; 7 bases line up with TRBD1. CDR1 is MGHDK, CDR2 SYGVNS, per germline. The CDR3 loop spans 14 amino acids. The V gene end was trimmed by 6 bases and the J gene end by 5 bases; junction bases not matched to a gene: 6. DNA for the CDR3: TGTGCCAGCAGGGACAGGTACTTGAATGAAAAACTGTTTTTT. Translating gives CASRDRYLNEKLFF.

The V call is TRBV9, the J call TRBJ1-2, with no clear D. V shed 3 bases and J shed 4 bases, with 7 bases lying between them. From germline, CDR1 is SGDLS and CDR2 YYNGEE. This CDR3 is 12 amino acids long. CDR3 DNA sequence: TGTGCCAGCAGCGGAGGGTTCTATGGCTACACCTTC. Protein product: CASSGGFYGYTF.

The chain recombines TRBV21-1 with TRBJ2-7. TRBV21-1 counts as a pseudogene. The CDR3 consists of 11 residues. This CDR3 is CASSKDNEQYV. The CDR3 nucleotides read TGTGCCAGCAGCAAAGATAACGAGCAGTACGTC.

The CDR3 nucleotides are TGTGCCAGCAGCCAAGGCGCGTTTATCATGAACACTGAAGCTTTCTTT. It is translated as CASSQGAFIMNTEAFF. The gene calls are TRBV14 and TRBJ1-1; no firm D call. CDR3 size: 16 residues. Germline V gene data show CDR1 as SGHDN and CDR2 as FVKESK. The germline V and J ends were trimmed by 1 base and 0 bases, with 12 bases remaining between them.

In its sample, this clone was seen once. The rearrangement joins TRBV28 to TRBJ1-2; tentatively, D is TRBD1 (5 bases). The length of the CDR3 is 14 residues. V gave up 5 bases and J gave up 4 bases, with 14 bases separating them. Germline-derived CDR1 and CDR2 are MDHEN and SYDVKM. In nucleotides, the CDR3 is TGTGCCAGCAGTGAGGGGTACGCGGGCTATGGCTACACCTTC. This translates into CASSEGYAGYGYTF.

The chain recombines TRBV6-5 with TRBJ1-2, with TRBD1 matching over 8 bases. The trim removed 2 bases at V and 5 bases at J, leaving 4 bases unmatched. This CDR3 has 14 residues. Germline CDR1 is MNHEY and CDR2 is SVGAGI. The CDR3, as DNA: TGTGCCAGCAGTTACCAGACAGGGGTTTATGGCTACACCTTC. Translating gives CASSYQTGVYGYTF.

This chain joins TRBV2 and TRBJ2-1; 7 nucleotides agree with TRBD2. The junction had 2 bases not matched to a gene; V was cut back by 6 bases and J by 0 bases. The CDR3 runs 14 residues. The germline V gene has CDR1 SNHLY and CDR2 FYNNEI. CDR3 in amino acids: CASRAGSSYNEQFF. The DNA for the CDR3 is TGTGCCAGCAGAGCGGGGAGCTCCTACAATGAGCAGTTCTTC.

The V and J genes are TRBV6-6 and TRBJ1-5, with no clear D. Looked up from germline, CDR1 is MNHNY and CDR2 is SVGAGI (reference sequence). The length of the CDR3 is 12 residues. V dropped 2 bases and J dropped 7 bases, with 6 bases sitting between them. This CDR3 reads CASSYPPQPQHF. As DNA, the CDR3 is TGTGCCAGCAGTTACCCCCCCCAGCCCCAGCATTTT.

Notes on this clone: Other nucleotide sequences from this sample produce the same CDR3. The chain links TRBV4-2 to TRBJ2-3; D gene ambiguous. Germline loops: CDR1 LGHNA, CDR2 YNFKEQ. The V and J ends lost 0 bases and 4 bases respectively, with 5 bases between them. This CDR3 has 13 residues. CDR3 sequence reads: CASSQDPPDTQYF. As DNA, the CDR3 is TGTGCCAGCAGCCAAGATCCCCCAGATACGCAGTATTTT.

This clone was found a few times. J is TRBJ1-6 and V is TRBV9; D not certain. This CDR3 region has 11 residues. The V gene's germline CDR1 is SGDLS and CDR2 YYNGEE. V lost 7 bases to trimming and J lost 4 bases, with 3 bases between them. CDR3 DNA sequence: TGTGCCAGCGGTTATAATTCACCCCTCCACTTT. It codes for CASGYNSPLHF.

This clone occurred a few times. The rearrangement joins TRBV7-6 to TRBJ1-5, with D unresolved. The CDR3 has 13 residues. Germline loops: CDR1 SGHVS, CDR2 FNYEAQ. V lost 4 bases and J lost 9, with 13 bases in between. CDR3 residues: CASSWADSWPQHF. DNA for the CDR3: TGTGCCAGCAGCTGGGCGGACTCTTGGCCCCAGCATTTT.

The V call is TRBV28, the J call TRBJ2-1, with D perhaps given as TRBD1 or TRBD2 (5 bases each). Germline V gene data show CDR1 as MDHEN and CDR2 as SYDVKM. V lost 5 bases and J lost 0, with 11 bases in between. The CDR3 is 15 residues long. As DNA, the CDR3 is TGTGCCAGCAGTAGGGACGAGGACTCCTACAATGAGCAGTTCTTC. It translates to CASSRDEDSYNEQFF.

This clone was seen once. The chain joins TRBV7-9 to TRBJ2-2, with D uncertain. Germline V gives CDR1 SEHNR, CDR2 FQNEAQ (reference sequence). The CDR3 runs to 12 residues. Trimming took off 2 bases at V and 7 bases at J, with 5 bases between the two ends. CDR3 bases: TGTGCCAGCAGCTTATCCATCGGGGAGCTGTTTTTT. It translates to CASSLSIGELFF.

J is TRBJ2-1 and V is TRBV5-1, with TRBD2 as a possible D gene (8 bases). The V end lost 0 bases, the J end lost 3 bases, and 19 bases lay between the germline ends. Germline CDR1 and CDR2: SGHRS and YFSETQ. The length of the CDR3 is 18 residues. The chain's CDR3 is CASSLEGAGGGIYNEQFF. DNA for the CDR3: TGCGCCAGCAGCTTGGAGGGGGCTGGCGGGGGGATCTACAATGAGCAGTTCTTC.

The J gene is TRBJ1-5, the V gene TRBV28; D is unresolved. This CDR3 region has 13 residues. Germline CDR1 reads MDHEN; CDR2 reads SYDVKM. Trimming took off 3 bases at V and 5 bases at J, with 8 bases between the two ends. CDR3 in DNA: TGTGCCAGCAGTTTCTTGGGTGATCAGCCCCAGCATTTT. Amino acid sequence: CASSFLGDQPQHF.